The source of this TCR beta chain is a study of human T cells and chemical hapten exposure. General study results and limits: The study found that DPC sensitization did not change TCRs above 1 in 1000 frequency.

The study used a library that attached unique molecular identifiers to individual cDNA molecules. Original handling: Over 95,000 TCRs per sample was the median, with a range of roughly 23,224 to 690,600. One entry per CDR3 protein, called by TCRdb with MiXCR from the reads. For this entry, the V and J calls and clone size follow TCRdb and not the study's own pipeline. This table holds about 120,000 distinct CDR3 sequences, over 7.5% found once. About this clonotype: Its antigen is not known. A read error may explain this, as a much larger clone is one base away.

It was from unfractionated whole blood that total RNA was extracted. The material sequenced was whole blood. The receptor was isolated from a human donor in good health. Some clones in this sample may be carry-over from other donors' samples.

The CDR3 DNA is TGTGCCAGCAGTTACATGGGCAATCAGCCCAAGCATTTT. Residues: CASSYMGNQPKHF. This sequence joins TRBV6-2 or TRBV6-3 and TRBJ1-5; the D is unclear. Germline loops: CDR1 MNHEY, CDR2 SVGEGT. This CDR3 has 13 residues.